These T cell receptor beta chains were read from a single sample in a study of T cells in Graves' hyperthyroidism and ophthalmopathy. TCRdb recomputed calls from the multiplex PCR reads with MiXCR, one row per CDR3 protein. The table records about 380,000 distinct CDR3 sequences, less than 15% of them present only once. Sequenced sample: blood. The receptors derive from a man under 40 with Graves' hyperthyroidism that later progressed to Graves' ophthalmopathy. The CDR3 runs from the conserved cysteine through the conserved F or W. D genes are given only for firm matches. The size field is filled for only some rows; it gives once, few, many or a size class.

CDR3	DNA	size	V	D	J
CASSLVTGTYGYTF	TGTGCCAGCAGTTTAGTCACCGGGACCTATGGCTACACCTTC	many	TRBV12-3/TRBV12-4	NA	TRBJ1-2
CASSPNQKQGGTEAFF	TGTGCCAGCTCACCAAACCAAAAACAGGGTGGGACTGAAGCTTTCTTT	many	TRBV18	NA	TRBJ1-1
CASSFGGAGYVGEQYF	TGTGCCAGCAGTTTTGGCGGGGCTGGGTACGTGGGCGAGCAGTACTTC	NA	TRBV27	NA	TRBJ2-7
CASSFLSGGADTGELFF	TGTGCCAGCAGTTTCCTTAGCGGGGGGGCGGACACCGGGGAGCTGTTTTTT	NA	TRBV6-1	TRBD2	TRBJ2-2
CASSQDGPINQPQHF	TGTGCCAGCAGCCAAGATGGGCCTATCAATCAGCCCCAGCATTTT	NA	TRBV3-1	NA	TRBJ1-5
CASSDGGVLKDLSPAFF	TGTGCCAGCAGTGACGGTGGGGTGCTAAAGGATCTATCCCCCGCTTTCTTT	NA	TRBV6-1	NA	TRBJ1-1
CASSRGQGKSEQYF	TGTGCCAGCAGCCGAGGACAGGGAAAATCTGAGCAGTACTTC	many	TRBV7-2	TRBD1	TRBJ2-7
CASSYPGLAGDQETQYF	TGTGCCAGCAGTTACCCCGGACTAGCGGGGGACCAAGAGACCCAGTACTTC	NA	TRBV6-6	TRBD2	TRBJ2-5
CASSLGTGLADTQYF	TGCGCCAGCAGCTTGGGGACAGGACTAGCAGATACGCAGTATTTT	many	TRBV5-1	NA	TRBJ2-3
CASSQFEGVDEQYF	TGTGCCAGCAGCCAATTTGAGGGGGTCGACGAGCAGTACTTC	few	TRBV9	NA	TRBJ2-7
CASSWGGSGGAGADTQYF	TGTGCCAGCAGTTGGGGCGGTAGCGGGGGGGCAGGCGCAGATACGCAGTATTTT	NA	TRBV27	TRBD2	TRBJ2-3
CASSLSNNYGYTF	TGTGCCAGCAGCTTATCCAATAACTATGGCTACACCTTC	many	TRBV7-9	NA	TRBJ1-2
CASSRIPGTGVYEQYF	TGTGCCAGCAGCCGGATCCCCGGGACAGGGGTTTACGAGCAGTACTTC	few	TRBV14	TRBD1	TRBJ2-7
CASSINQGSGELFF	TGTGCCAGCAGCATAAACCAGGGATCCGGGGAGCTGTTTTTT	many	TRBV11-2	NA	TRBJ2-2
CASGFPSMRTVGSPLHF	TGTGCTAGTGGTTTCCCTTCGATGCGGACAGTAGGTTCACCCCTCCACTTT	many	TRBV12-5	NA	TRBJ1-6
CASSRDSENGYTF	TGTGCCAGCAGTAGGGACAGCGAGAATGGCTACACCTTC	many	TRBV12-3/TRBV12-4	TRBD1	TRBJ1-2
CASSVNRGRYEQYF	TGTGCCAGCAGTGTCAACAGGGGGCGGTACGAGCAGTACTTC	many	TRBV2	TRBD1	TRBJ2-7
CASRSRGQLASNTGELFF	TGTGCCAGCAGGTCCAGGGGCCAATTGGCCTCGAACACCGGGGAGCTGTTTTTT	many	TRBV6-1	NA	TRBJ2-2